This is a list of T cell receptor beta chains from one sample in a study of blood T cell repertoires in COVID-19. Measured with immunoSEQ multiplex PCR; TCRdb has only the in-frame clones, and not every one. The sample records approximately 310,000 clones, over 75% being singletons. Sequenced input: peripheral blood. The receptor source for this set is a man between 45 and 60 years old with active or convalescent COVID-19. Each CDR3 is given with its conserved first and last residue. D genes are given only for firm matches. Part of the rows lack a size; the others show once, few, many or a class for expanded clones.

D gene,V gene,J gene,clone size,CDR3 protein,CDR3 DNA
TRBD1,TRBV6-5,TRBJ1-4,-,CASSYSTGEKLFF,TGTGCCAGCAGTTACTCGACAGGGGAAAAACTGTTTTTT
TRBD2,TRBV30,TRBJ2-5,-,CAWSAASGVTETQYF,TGTGCCTGGAGTGCGGCTAGCGGGGTTACTGAGACCCAGTACTTC
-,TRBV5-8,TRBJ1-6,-,CASSMHTGFTSPLHF,TGTGCCAGCAGCATGCACACAGGGTTTACTTCACCCCTCCACTTT
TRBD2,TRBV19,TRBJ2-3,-,CASSLTSGVTDTQYF,TGTGCCAGTAGCCTGACTAGCGGGGTGACAGATACGCAGTATTTT
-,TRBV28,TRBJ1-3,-,CASGGLGSGNTIYF,TGTGCCAGCGGGGGACTGGGCTCTGGAAACACCATATATTTT
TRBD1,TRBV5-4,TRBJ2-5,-,CASSKARDSQETQYF,TGTGCCAGCAGCAAGGCCCGGGACAGCCAAGAGACCCAGTACTTC
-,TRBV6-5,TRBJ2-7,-,CASSYRRGSYEQYF,TGTGCCAGCAGTTACCGTCGGGGATCCTACGAGCAGTACTTC
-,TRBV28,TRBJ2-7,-,CASGSSYEQYF,TGTGCCAGCGGGAGCTCCTACGAGCAGTACTTC
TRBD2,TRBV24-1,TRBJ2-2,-,CATSAPGLAPRSGELFF,TGTGCCACCAGTGCTCCGGGACTAGCGCCTAGGTCCGGGGAGCTGTTTTTT
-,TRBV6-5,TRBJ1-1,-,CASSSTGNTEAFF,TGTGCCAGCAGTTCGACAGGGAACACTGAAGCTTTCTTT
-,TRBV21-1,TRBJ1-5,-,CASTRARNQPQHF,TGTGCCAGCACCAGGGCACGCAATCAGCCCCAGCATTTT
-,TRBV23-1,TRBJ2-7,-,CASSQSETRPHNIYEQYF,TGCGCCAGCAGTCAATCTGAGACACGTCCCCACAATATCTACGAGCAGTACTTC
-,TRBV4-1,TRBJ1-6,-,CASSPDWSSYNSPLHF,TGCGCCAGCAGCCCGGACTGGAGCTCCTATAATTCACCCCTCCACTTT
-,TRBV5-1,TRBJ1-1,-,CASRREDNMNTEAFF,TGCGCCAGCAGAAGAGAGGACAATATGAACACTGAAGCTTTCTTT
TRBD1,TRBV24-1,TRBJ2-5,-,CATSDPTPAGGLETQYF,TGTGCCACCAGTGACCCAACCCCCGCAGGGGGCCTAGAGACCCAGTACTTC
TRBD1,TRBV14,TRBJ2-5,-,CASSQGAGTAQETQYF,TGTGCCAGCAGCCAAGGAGCCGGGACAGCACAAGAGACCCAGTACTTC
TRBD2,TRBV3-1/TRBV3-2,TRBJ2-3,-,CASNRAGATDTQYF,TGTGCCAGCAACCGAGCGGGGGCCACAGATACGCAGTATTTT
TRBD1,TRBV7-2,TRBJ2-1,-,CASSPPGQGAIEQFF,TGTGCCAGCAGCCCCCCGGGACAGGGGGCGATTGAGCAGTTCTTC
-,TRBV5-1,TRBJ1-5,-,CASSFTPQGISNQPQHF,TGCGCCAGCAGCTTTACACCACAGGGAATTAGCAATCAGCCCCAGCATTTT
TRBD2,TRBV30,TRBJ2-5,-,CAWSGLAGAGTQYF,TGTGCCTGGAGCGGGCTAGCGGGAGCGGGGACCCAGTACTTC
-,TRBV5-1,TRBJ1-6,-,CASSLVGRGSPLHF,TGCGCCAGCAGCTTGGTGGGGCGAGGTTCACCCCTCCACTTT
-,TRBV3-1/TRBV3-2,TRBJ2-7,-,CASSLNQGGEQYF,TGTGCCAGCAGCTTGAACCAGGGAGGCGAGCAGTACTTC
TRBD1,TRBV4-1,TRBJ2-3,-,CASSLYPGQGTDTQYF,TGCGCCAGCAGCCTATACCCGGGACAGGGGACAGATACGCAGTATTTT
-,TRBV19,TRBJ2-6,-,CASSIRTAGANVLTF,TGTGCCAGTAGTATCCGGACTGCTGGGGCCAACGTCCTGACTTTC
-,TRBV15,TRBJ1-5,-,CATSRNRVAGQPQHF,TGTGCCACCAGCAGGAACAGGGTTGCTGGTCAGCCCCAGCATTTT
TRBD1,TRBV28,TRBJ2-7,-,CASSTTGGAPYEQYF,TGTGCCAGCAGTACAACAGGGGGCGCACCCTACGAGCAGTACTTC
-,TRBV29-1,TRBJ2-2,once,CSVGSDRSTGELFF,TGCAGCGTTGGGTCAGACAGGAGCACCGGGGAGCTGTTTTTT
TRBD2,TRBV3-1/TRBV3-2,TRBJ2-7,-,CASSPASGGYEQYF,TGTGCCAGCAGCCCCGCTAGCGGGGGCTACGAGCAGTACTTC
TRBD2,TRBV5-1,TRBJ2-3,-,CASSLARTSGRLYTDTQYF,TGCGCCAGCAGCTTGGCCCGGACTAGCGGGAGGCTATACACAGATACGCAGTATTTT
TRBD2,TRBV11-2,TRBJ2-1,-,CASSPGLAGAGNEQFF,TGTGCCAGCAGCCCGGGACTAGCGGGAGCTGGAAATGAGCAGTTCTTC
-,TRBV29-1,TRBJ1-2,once,CSVEKGLRVGYTF,TGCAGCGTCGAAAAAGGACTAAGGGTTGGCTACACCTTC
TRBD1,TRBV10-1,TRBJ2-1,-,CASSGQGSWSNEQFF,TGCGCCAGCTCCGGACAGGGGTCGTGGAGCAATGAGCAGTTCTTC
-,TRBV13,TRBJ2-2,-,CASSLGQGSGELFF,TGTGCCAGCAGCTTAGGACAGGGATCCGGGGAGCTGTTTTTT
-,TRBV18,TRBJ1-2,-,CASSPATLYGYTF,TGTGCCAGCTCACCAGCTACCCTCTATGGCTACACCTTC
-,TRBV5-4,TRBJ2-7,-,CASTRRTGSGSYEQYF,TGTGCCAGCACCAGACGAACAGGGTCCGGATCCTACGAGCAGTACTTC
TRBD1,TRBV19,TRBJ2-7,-,CASSMAQGISYEQYF,TGTGCCAGTAGTATGGCACAGGGGATTTCCTACGAGCAGTACTTC
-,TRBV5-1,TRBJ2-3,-,CASSFGSRADTQYF,TGCGCCAGCAGCTTCGGGAGTCGGGCAGATACGCAGTATTTT
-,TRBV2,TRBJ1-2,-,CASLREVTYGYTF,TGTGCCAGCCTCCGGGAAGTAACCTATGGCTACACCTTC
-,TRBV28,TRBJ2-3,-,CASSYGGTDTQYF,TGTGCCAGCAGTTATGGAGGCACAGATACGCAGTATTTT